A selection of T cell receptor beta chains follows, all from one sample in a study of blood T cell repertoires in COVID-19. The assay was immunoSEQ multiplex PCR, and TCRdb's table has in-frame clones only and misses some. Seen here are about 56,000 clones, roughly 87% observed once, and the top ten hold about 46%. Sequenced sample: peripheral blood. The receptors were gathered from a woman aged 60-70 years with COVID-19, enrolled during active disease. Each CDR3 is given with its conserved first and last residue. A D gene is named only where the DNA matches it firmly. Clone size is not always given. Where it is, it says once, few, many or a class for expanded clones.

15	TRBV15	TRBD2	TRBJ2-2	-	CATSRGGGNTGELFF	TGTGCCACCAGCAGAGGCGGGGGGAACACCGGGGAGCTGTTTTTT
12	TRBV4-1	-	TRBJ1-2	-	CASRPGIYGYTF	TGCGCCAGCAGACCAGGGATCTATGGCTACACCTTC
15	TRBV5-5	-	TRBJ1-2	-	CASSAGYSGAYGYTF	TGTGCCAGCAGCGCAGGATACTCGGGAGCCTATGGCTACACCTTC
15	TRBV3-1/TRBV3-2	-	TRBJ1-5	-	CASSPQGYSNQPQHF	TGTGCCAGCAGCCCTCAGGGGTATAGCAATCAGCCCCAGCATTTT
14	TRBV7-6	TRBD1	TRBJ2-7	-	CASSPGGQDYEQYF	TGTGCCAGCAGCCCTGGGGGACAGGACTACGAGCAGTACTTC
16	TRBV4-2	TRBD1	TRBJ1-1	few	CASSLSVGTGDTEAFF	TGTGCCAGCAGCCTATCAGTAGGGACAGGGGACACTGAAGCTTTCTTT
13	TRBV2	-	TRBJ1-6	-	CASSEQGRSPLHF	TGTGCCAGCAGTGAACAGGGCCGATCACCCCTCCACTTT
18	TRBV23-1	TRBD2	TRBJ2-1	-	CASSHGDRVAGKDNEQFF	TGCGCCAGCAGTCACGGAGATCGGGTAGCGGGGAAAGACAATGAGCAGTTCTTC
16	TRBV7-2	TRBD2	TRBJ2-1	-	CASSFVAGSSYNEQFF	TGTGCCAGCAGCTTCGTAGCGGGATCCTCCTACAATGAGCAGTTCTTC
14	TRBV5-1	-	TRBJ1-5	-	CASSTGDGSQPQHF	TGCGCCAGCAGCACGGGGGACGGAAGTCAGCCCCAGCATTTT
14	TRBV4-3	-	TRBJ2-2	few	CASSRTENTGELFF	TGCGCCAGCAGTCGGACAGAGAACACCGGGGAGCTGTTTTTT
15	TRBV5-1	TRBD1	TRBJ1-1	-	CASSPTTGVVTEAFF	TGCGCCAGCAGCCCAACGACAGGGGTCGTTACTGAAGCTTTCTTT
16	TRBV19	TRBD2	TRBJ2-1	-	CASSMGSGSARDEQFF	TGTGCCAGTAGTATGGGTAGCGGGAGCGCCAGGGATGAGCAGTTCTTC
15	TRBV27	TRBD2	TRBJ2-5	-	CASSPQVAGVETQYF	TGTGCCAGCAGTCCCCAAGTAGCGGGAGTGGAGACCCAGTACTTC
18	TRBV5-8	TRBD1	TRBJ2-3	-	CASSLSAGGNLSPDTQYF	TGTGCCAGCAGCTTGTCGGCAGGGGGCAATCTCAGCCCAGATACGCAGTATTTT
16	TRBV6-6	TRBD1	TRBJ1-4	-	CASSYPGTGGFEKLFF	TGTGCCAGCAGTTACCCCGGGACAGGGGGCTTCGAAAAACTGTTTTTT
14	TRBV28	TRBD2	TRBJ2-7	-	CASSSSGRSYEQYF	TGTGCCAGCAGTTCTAGCGGGAGGTCCTACGAGCAGTACTTC
13	TRBV10-3	-	TRBJ1-1	-	CAIRFKGDTEAFF	TGTGCCATCAGGTTCAAGGGGGACACTGAAGCTTTCTTT
16	TRBV19	-	TRBJ1-1	-	CASSPTGIGTGTEAFF	TGTGCCAGTAGTCCAACAGGGATAGGAACGGGCACTGAAGCTTTCTTT
14	TRBV5-1	TRBD1	TRBJ2-7	-	CASSTTGAEGEQYF	TGCGCCAGCAGCACGACAGGGGCGGAGGGGGAGCAGTACTTC
12	TRBV6-6	-	TRBJ1-3	-	CASSYGGVTIYF	TGTGCCAGCAGTTACGGAGGGGTCACCATATATTTT
16	TRBV4-3	-	TRBJ2-1	few	CASSPSLQHSYNEQFF	TGCGCCAGCAGCCCCTCATTGCAACACTCCTACAATGAGCAGTTCTTC
15	TRBV5-6	-	TRBJ1-1	-	CASSLLAITVPEAFF	TGTGCCAGCAGCTTGTTAGCCATTACGGTCCCTGAAGCTTTCTTT
13	TRBV28	TRBD2	TRBJ2-7	-	CASSFRLAGEQYF	TGTGCCAGCAGTTTTCGGCTAGCGGGCGAGCAGTACTTC
11	TRBV2	-	TRBJ2-3	once	CASLEQDTQYF	TGTGCCAGCCTCGAACAAGATACGCAGTATTTT
15	TRBV3-1/TRBV3-2	TRBD2	TRBJ2-5	-	CASSLSGGRGETQYF	TGTGCCAGCAGCCTCAGCGGGGGGCGAGGAGAGACCCAGTACTTC
16	TRBV11-2	-	TRBJ1-1	-	CASSVWGIRGSTEAFF	TGTGCCAGCAGCGTTTGGGGCATCAGGGGATCCACTGAAGCTTTCTTT
13	TRBV9	-	TRBJ2-2	-	CASSQGGTGELFF	TGTGCCAGCAGCCAGGGGGGAACCGGGGAGCTGTTTTTT
14	TRBV4-1	TRBD1	TRBJ1-1	few	CASSPLTGVLEAFF	TGCGCCAGCAGCCCCCTGACAGGGGTCCTTGAAGCTTTCTTT
12	TRBV28	-	TRBJ1-5	-	CASSSPPGPQHF	TGTGCCAGCAGTTCACCCCCGGGGCCCCAGCATTTT
16	TRBV28	-	TRBJ1-4	-	CASSPTSGMVNEKLFF	TGTGCCAGCAGCCCCACTAGCGGAATGGTCAATGAAAAACTGTTTTTT
13	TRBV19	-	TRBJ1-2	-	CASSIDLPRSYTF	TGTGCCAGTAGTATAGATCTCCCGAGAAGCTACACCTTC
14	TRBV5-5	TRBD1	TRBJ1-2	-	CASSAGTANYGYTF	TGTGCCAGCAGTGCCGGGACAGCTAACTATGGCTACACCTTC